This record concerns one T cell receptor beta chain sequence. Its specific antigen is unknown. No base quality values were provided; no much bigger clone lies one nucleotide off. Blood samples were collected up to 4 times in the first month after transplant and then at least monthly when available. The data originate from a study of graft-versus-host responses after intestinal transplantation (dated by TCRdb to the early 2020s). Background on the whole study: Recipients received multivisceral, liver-intestinal, or isolated intestinal transplants. All recipients received anti-thymocyte globulin induction followed by maintenance tacrolimus and steroids for three to four years. Graft-versus-host and host-versus-graft alloreactive T cell clones were tracked in the graft, circulation and bone marrow after intestinal transplantation using bulk TCR-beta CDR3 sequencing. To identify alloreactive clones, pre-transplant mixed lymphocyte reaction products were sequenced and compared with unstimulated pre-transplant donor and recipient T cells. Of the roughly 23 intestinal transplant recipients enrolled in the cohort, one of whom was a retransplant, a few patients without pretransplant specimens were excluded. A peak of at least 4% donor T cells among recipient peripheral blood mononuclear cells was the definition used for donor T cell macrochimerism. Samples from a few later patients were sequenced in-house on an Illumina MiSeq with MiXCR processing rather than by the commercial service.

V is shortened by 2 bases, J by 13 bases, and the region joining them spans 10 bases. The germline V gene (reference sequence) gives CDR1 as SGHNT and CDR2 as YYREEE. Taken from cysteine to phenylalanine, the CDR3 has 11 residues. This entry keeps only the CDR3 DNA: 33 bases, framed from base 1. The library came from the immunoSEQ multiplex PCR assay. High-throughput TCR-beta CDR3 sequencing of genomic DNA from most patients was performed by Adaptive Biotechnologies. Regarding the original processing steps: TCR sequencing data were retrieved from Adaptive's ImmunoSEQ software for about 17 patients, whereas a few other patients were processed with MiXCR and VDJtools. CDR3 nucleotide sequences shared between donor and recipient were removed because the origin of such sequences could not be assigned. Alloreactive clones required at least 2-fold expansion over unstimulated cells and minimum CFSE-low frequency of 0.002% (template counts) or 0.001% (read counts). Mappable clones were those detected in sequenced pre-transplant spleen, lymph node, or MLR CFSE-low populations of the donor or recipient. Cumulative frequency of alloreactive clones was calculated as a percentage of all sequences weighted by copy number. TCRdb mirrors the immuneACCESS table, restricted to in-frame sequences. Some clones are absent from its copies; in checked studies, under half trace to an unresolved V gene, and the reason for the others is unknown. The V and J calls and the clone size are those of that table, but D and trimming were determined from the DNA. Here the sample has more than 25,000 clones; 90% to 95% occur a single time. The ten most abundant clones make up roughly 0.8% of the sample.

What the authors observed across the whole study: GvH clones were detected in recipient bone marrow, and some appeared earlier in ileal mucosa or blood, consistent with an intestinal mucosal origin. High GvH to HvG T cell clonal ratios were observed in the allografts of patients with donor T cell macrochimerism. Early after transplant, declines in HvG clones were associated with peak levels of circulating GvH clones. Conclusions were limited by the relatively low number and heterogeneity of intestinal transplant patients.

The sample in question was PBMCs, obtained approximately 32 days after intestinal transplant. The source is a human patient who received an intestinal transplant, so some T cells may come from the graft donor. In this chain, TRBV5-4 is recombined with TRBJ2-1; the D segment cannot be called with confidence. The sequenced DNA is TGTGCCAGCAGCTTTGGAGCGTCTCAGTTCTTC. Protein translation: CASSFGASQFF.